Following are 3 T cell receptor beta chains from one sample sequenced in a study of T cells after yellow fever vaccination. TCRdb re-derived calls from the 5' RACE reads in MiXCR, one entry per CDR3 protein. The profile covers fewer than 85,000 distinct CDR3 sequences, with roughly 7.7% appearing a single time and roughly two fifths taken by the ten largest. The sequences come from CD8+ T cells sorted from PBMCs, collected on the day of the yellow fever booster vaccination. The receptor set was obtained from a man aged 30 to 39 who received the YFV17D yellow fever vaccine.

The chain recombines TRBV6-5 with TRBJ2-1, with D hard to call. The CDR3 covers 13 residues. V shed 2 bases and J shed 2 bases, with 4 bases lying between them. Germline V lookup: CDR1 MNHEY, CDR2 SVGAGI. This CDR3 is CASSYNTYNEQFF. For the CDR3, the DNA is TGTGCCAGCAGTTACAACACCTACAATGAGCAGTTCTTC.

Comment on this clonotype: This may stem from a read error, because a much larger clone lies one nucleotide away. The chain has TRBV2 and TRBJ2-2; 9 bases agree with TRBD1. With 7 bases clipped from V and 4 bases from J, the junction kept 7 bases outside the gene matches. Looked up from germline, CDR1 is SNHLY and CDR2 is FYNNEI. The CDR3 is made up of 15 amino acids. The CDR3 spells CASINRGPATGELFF. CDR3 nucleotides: TGTGCCAGCATAAACAGGGGGCCGGCCACCGGGGAGCTGTTTTTT.

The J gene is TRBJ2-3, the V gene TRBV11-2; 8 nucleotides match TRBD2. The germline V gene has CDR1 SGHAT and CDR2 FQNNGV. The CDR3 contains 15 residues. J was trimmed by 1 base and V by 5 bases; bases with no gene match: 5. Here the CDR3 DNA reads TGTGCCAGCAGCCGGGGAGCGGGAGGCACAGATACGCAGTATTTT. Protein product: CASSRGAGGTDTQYF.